This TCR beta chain was sequenced for a study of T-cell reconstitution after alpha-beta-depleted transplantation in children. Whole-study results and caveats: Surviving recipient T cells and thymic progenitors produced the high day-60 TCRbeta diversity seen in some patients. Roughly two months post-transplant, alpha-beta T cells reportedly originated from several hundred graft clones that had expanded.

As it was prepared, the TCRbeta library received unique molecular identifiers. TCRdb re-derived calls from the PCR reads in MiXCR, one entry per CDR3 protein. The repertoire holds about 980,000 distinct CDR3 sequences, about 26% seen once, with 25% to 35% in the top ten. Only a few counts were recorded for this clonotype. The antigen is undetermined. This TCR came from a boy younger than two who had a stem cell transplant for SCID, so the T cells may come from the graft donor. The material sequenced was PBMCs, mostly from graft donor cells, taken 360 days after TCRalphabeta/CD19-depleted stem cell transplant.

This CDR3 reads CASTRSPSTDTQYF. The CDR3 region has the DNA TGTGCCAGCACGAGGTCTCCTAGCACAGATACGCAGTATTTT. The rearrangement links TRBV6-1 to TRBJ2-3; D unclear. V was clipped by 7 bases and J by 0 bases, with 11 bases between them. CDR1 and CDR2 from the germline V gene are MNHNS and SASEGT. CDR3 length: 14 residues.